A selection of T cell receptor beta chains follows, all from one sample in a study of blood T cell repertoires in COVID-19. Clones were sequenced by immunoSEQ multiplex PCR, and TCRdb holds only the in-frame ones, with some missing. The sample shows 140,000 or so clones, roughly 87% of them seen only once. Source material: peripheral blood. These receptors originate from a human donor in a cohort sampled during active COVID-19. Both conserved end residues are part of each CDR3. A D gene is named only where the DNA matches it firmly. Size is omitted from some rows. Given values are once, few, many or a class for expanded clones.

v_gene,j_gene,abundance,d_gene,CDR3aa,CDR3nt
TRBV5-6,TRBJ1-2,-,-,CASSSDMQGGYTF,TGTGCCAGCAGCTCCGACATGCAGGGAGGCTACACCTTC
TRBV7-3,TRBJ2-5,-,TRBD2,CASSLLAGGGGETQYF,TGTGCCAGCAGCCTCCTAGCGGGGGGAGGTGGAGAGACCCAGTACTTC
TRBV7-9,TRBJ1-2,-,-,CASSQQGGGYGYTF,TGTGCCAGCAGCCAACAGGGAGGGGGTTATGGCTACACCTTC
TRBV29-1,TRBJ2-2,-,TRBD1,CSANAGGPGELFF,TGCAGCGCGAATGCAGGGGGCCCCGGGGAGCTGTTTTTT
TRBV5-1,TRBJ2-3,-,TRBD2,CASSLSGGTDTQYF,TGCGCCAGCAGCCTAAGCGGGGGCACAGATACGCAGTATTTT
TRBV9,TRBJ2-5,-,TRBD2,CASSVEGAGAKETQYF,TGTGCCAGCAGCGTAGAAGGAGCGGGGGCGAAAGAGACCCAGTACTTC
TRBV20-1,TRBJ1-1,-,-,CSASRDSEAFF,TGCAGTGCTAGCCGCGACTCTGAAGCTTTCTTT
TRBV12-5,TRBJ1-6,-,TRBD1,CASGSQPRQGSYNSPLHF,TGTGCTAGTGGTTCGCAACCGAGACAGGGATCCTATAATTCACCCCTCCACTTT
TRBV7-3,TRBJ2-3,-,TRBD1,CASSRQGFTDTQYF,TGTGCCAGCAGCCGACAGGGGTTCACAGATACGCAGTATTTT
TRBV10-3,TRBJ1-2,once,TRBD1,CAISSTGGEHGYTF,TGTGCCATCAGTTCTACAGGGGGCGAACATGGCTACACCTTC
TRBV6-5,TRBJ2-1,-,-,CASRAGTYNEQFF,TGTGCCAGCAGGGCAGGGACATACAATGAGCAGTTCTTC
TRBV4-1,TRBJ1-4,once,-,CASSQGSRKLFF,TGCGCCAGCAGCCAGGGGAGTCGAAAACTGTTTTTT
TRBV2,TRBJ2-3,-,TRBD2,CASSDPGLASTDTQYF,TGTGCCAGCAGTGACCCCGGACTAGCCAGCACAGATACGCAGTATTTT
TRBV9,TRBJ1-5,-,-,CASSGQGIEPQHF,TGTGCCAGCAGCGGGCAGGGTATAGAGCCCCAGCATTTT
TRBV5-4,TRBJ1-3,-,TRBD1,CASSLDRGYGNTIYF,TGTGCCAGCAGCTTGGACAGGGGGTATGGAAACACCATATATTTT
TRBV6-5,TRBJ2-7,-,-,CASSYLSDRTYEQYF,TGTGCCAGCAGTTACTTGTCTGACAGAACCTACGAGCAGTACTTC
TRBV4-3,TRBJ1-2,-,TRBD1,CASSQVERTGRGYTF,TGCGCCAGCAGCCAAGTCGAGCGGACAGGCCGCGGCTACACCTTC
TRBV5-1,TRBJ2-7,-,-,CASNLYEQYF,TGCGCCAGCAATCTCTACGAGCAGTACTTC
TRBV6-2/TRBV6-3,TRBJ2-5,-,-,CASSYSIRGETQYF,TGTGCCAGCAGTTACTCGATACGGGGAGAGACCCAGTACTTC
TRBV11-3,TRBJ2-1,-,TRBD2,CASSHGLDNEQFF,TGTGCCAGCAGCCACGGACTAGACAATGAGCAGTTCTTC
TRBV30,TRBJ1-2,-,-,CAWRTDYGYTF,TGTGCCTGGAGGACAGACTATGGCTACACCTTC
TRBV18,TRBJ2-6,-,-,CASSREVFMDSGANVLTF,TGTGCCAGCTCACGGGAGGTCTTTATGGACTCTGGGGCCAACGTCCTGACTTTC
TRBV30,TRBJ1-2,-,-,CAWSVSGEGVYTF,TGTGCCTGGAGTGTATCTGGGGAGGGTGTCTACACCTTC
TRBV2,TRBJ2-6,once,-,CASSEGDTVLTF,TGTGCCAGCAGTGAAGGGGACACCGTCCTGACTTTC
TRBV7-9,TRBJ2-2,-,TRBD2,CASSREGRRTGELFF,TGTGCCAGCAGCCGGGAGGGAAGGAGGACCGGGGAGCTGTTTTTT
TRBV15,TRBJ2-1,-,TRBD2,CATSRERGSYNEQFF,TGTGCCACCAGCAGAGAGCGGGGGTCCTACAATGAGCAGTTCTTC
TRBV11-2,TRBJ2-6,-,-,CASSLPGVFSGANVLTF,TGTGCCAGCAGCTTGCCCGGTGTTTTCTCTGGGGCCAACGTCCTGACTTTC
TRBV5-1,TRBJ2-3,-,-,CASSLFQGGDTQYF,TGCGCCAGCAGCTTGTTCCAAGGGGGAGATACGCAGTATTTT
TRBV7-9,TRBJ2-3,-,TRBD2,CASSSTSGGVTDTQYF,TGTGCCAGCAGCTCGACTAGCGGGGGGGTCACAGATACGCAGTATTTT
TRBV5-1,TRBJ1-1,few,-,CASSQDSGAEAFF,TGCGCCAGCAGCCAGGACTCTGGCGCTGAAGCTTTCTTT
TRBV3-1/TRBV3-2,TRBJ2-7,-,-,CASSQDSRAYEQYF,TGTGCCAGCAGCCAAGATAGCAGGGCCTACGAGCAGTACTTC
TRBV5-1,TRBJ2-7,-,-,CASSLVTDSSYEQYF,TGCGCCAGCAGCTTGGTAACAGACAGCTCCTACGAGCAGTACTTC
TRBV4-1,TRBJ1-2,once,-,CASSQAIYGYTF,TGCGCCAGCAGCCAAGCAATCTATGGCTACACCTTC
TRBV19,TRBJ1-1,-,TRBD1,CASRGQGQTNTEAFF,TGTGCCAGTAGGGGACAGGGTCAGACGAACACTGAAGCTTTCTTT
TRBV7-2,TRBJ1-1,-,TRBD1,CASSTRQGSGTEAFF,TGTGCCAGCAGCACCCGACAGGGCTCAGGCACTGAAGCTTTCTTT
TRBV4-3,TRBJ1-2,-,-,CASSQDSRGIDYGYTF,TGCGCCAGCAGCCAAGATTCGAGGGGGATCGACTATGGCTACACCTTC
TRBV4-3,TRBJ1-5,-,-,CASSPFPREVSNQPQHF,TGCGCCAGCAGCCCATTCCCCAGGGAAGTTAGCAATCAGCCCCAGCATTTT
TRBV5-4,TRBJ2-2,-,TRBD2,CASSPGLAGGPTGELFF,TGTGCCAGCAGCCCGGGACTAGCGGGGGGACCCACCGGGGAGCTGTTTTTT
TRBV5-1,TRBJ2-3,-,TRBD2,CASSFSGGVTDTQYF,TGCGCCAGCAGCTTTAGCGGGGGGGTCACAGATACGCAGTATTTT
TRBV18,TRBJ1-6,-,TRBD1,CASSPSTGFNNSPLHF,TGTGCCAGCTCACCGTCGACAGGGTTCAATAATTCACCCCTCCACTTT
TRBV5-6,TRBJ2-1,-,TRBD2,CASRATSGGRYNEQFF,TGTGCCAGCAGGGCGACTAGCGGGGGTCGCTACAATGAGCAGTTCTTC
TRBV21-1,TRBJ2-3,-,-,CASSPWTFCTDTQYF,TGTGCCAGCAGCCCCTGGACTTTCTGCACAGATACGCAGTATTTT
TRBV4-2,TRBJ2-7,-,TRBD1,CASSQGGDRGYEQYF,TGTGCCAGCAGCCAAGGCGGGGACAGGGGTTACGAGCAGTACTTC
TRBV6-2/TRBV6-3,TRBJ1-2,-,TRBD1,CASSLDRGYGYTF,TGTGCCAGCAGTTTGGACAGGGGTTATGGCTACACCTTC
TRBV7-9,TRBJ2-2,-,-,CASSLSGPDTGELFF,TGTGCCAGCAGCTTATCTGGGCCCGACACCGGGGAGCTGTTTTTT
TRBV11-2,TRBJ1-1,many,-,CASSLGLIIEAFF,TGTGCCAGCAGCTTAGGGCTGATTATTGAAGCTTTCTTT
TRBV20-1,TRBJ1-1,once,TRBD1,CSASTRAQGVDTEAFF,TGCAGTGCTAGTACCCGTGCACAGGGGGTTGACACTGAAGCTTTCTTT
TRBV30,TRBJ1-4,-,-,CAWRQWGDEKLFF,TGTGCCTGGAGACAGTGGGGAGATGAAAAACTGTTTTTT
TRBV4-2,TRBJ2-7,-,TRBD1,CASSLGQGAYEQYF,TGTGCCAGCAGCCTCGGACAGGGGGCTTACGAGCAGTACTTC
TRBV21-1,TRBJ1-1,-,-,CASSKVGRGPTEAFF,TGTGCCAGCAGCAAAGTAGGCAGGGGGCCCACTGAAGCTTTCTTT
TRBV3-1/TRBV3-2,TRBJ1-1,-,-,CASSATRGLEAFF,TGTGCCAGCAGCGCAACCAGGGGCCTTGAAGCTTTCTTT
TRBV3-1/TRBV3-2,TRBJ2-4,-,TRBD2,CPPGGTSGGPSKNIQYF,TGCCCTCCCGGGGGGACTAGCGGGGGACCAAGCAAAAACATTCAGTACTTC
TRBV27,TRBJ1-1,-,-,CASSLLRGPNTEAFF,TGTGCCAGCAGTTTATTACGGGGTCCGAACACTGAAGCTTTCTTT
TRBV5-8,TRBJ2-1,-,-,CASAGSPYNEQFF,TGTGCCAGCGCAGGTTCCCCCTACAATGAGCAGTTCTTC
TRBV6-1,TRBJ2-1,-,-,CASSEVVRNYNEQFF,TGTGCCAGCAGTGAAGTCGTCAGGAACTACAATGAGCAGTTCTTC